This T cell receptor (beta chain) was sequenced in a study of control samples from healthy donors and cancer patients. Generated by immunoSEQ multiplex PCR, the TCRdb table keeps only in-frame clones and is missing some. Here the sample spans around 110,000 clones, 80% to 90% being singletons. Trimming pared 2 bases from V and 0 bases from J, leaving 20 bases between. The CDR3 extends over 18 amino acids. CDR1 is MNHEY, CDR2 SVGEGT, per germline. The sequence was obtained from a woman aged 45-65 years with colorectal cancer. The chain recombines TRBV6-2 or TRBV6-3 with TRBJ2-7, with D unclear. The sequenced sample consisted of PBMCs. The CDR3 nucleotides are TGTGCCAGCAGTTACACGCGCTCCCCCCCAGCAATCTCCTACGAGCAGTACTTC. It yields the protein CASSYTRSPPAISYEQYF.